This TCR beta chain was identified in a study of blood T cell repertoires in COVID-19. For the study at large: The samples span acute and convalescent COVID-19 from the United States, Italy and Spain. T cells, B-cell-depleted T cells, or PBMCs supplied cDNA or gDNA.

The germline V gene has CDR1 SGHTA and CDR2 FQGNSA. The junction had 4 bases not matched to a gene; V was cut back by 6 bases and J by 4 bases. The CDR3 has 14 residues. In the source study's methods: Reference gene primer amplification gave estimated nucleated cell counts. Clones were sequenced by immunoSEQ multiplex PCR, and TCRdb holds only the in-frame ones, with some missing. V and J calls and clone size follow that table, whereas D and trimming were derived from the DNA. In the table there are 170,000 or so clones, 70% to 90% of which are singletons. Sequencing was performed on peripheral blood. This TCR was sampled from a middle-aged man with active or convalescent COVID-19. The chain combines TRBV7-2 with TRBJ1-2, with 11 bases that match TRBD1. The CDR3 DNA follows: TGTGCCAGCAGGCCAGGACAGGGGGCCTATGGCTACACCTTC. Residues: CASRPGQGAYGYTF.